This T cell receptor (beta chain) was obtained from a study of type 1 regulatory T cells. Study context: This in vitro CD4 product, T-allo10, is enriched for Tr1 cells and alloantigen-specific.

The CDR3 is 15 amino acids. Deletions cut 7 bases from V and 1 base from J, with 17 bases between. Per the germline V gene, CDR1 is SNHLY and CDR2 is FYNNEI. TCRdb re-called the reads with MiXCR, one entry per CDR3 protein. The repertoire holds about 100,000 distinct CDR3 sequences, with less than 40% as singletons. The sequence was collected from a human donor in good health. The V call is TRBV2, the J call TRBJ2-7; D is possibly TRBD2 (6 bases). Sequenced material: CD4+ T cells, either the whole sample or a sorted fraction (not recorded which). The CDR3 spells CASTLGGTLSYEQYF. The CDR3 bases are TGTGCCAGCACCCTCGGGGGTACCTTGTCCTACGAGCAGTACTTC.